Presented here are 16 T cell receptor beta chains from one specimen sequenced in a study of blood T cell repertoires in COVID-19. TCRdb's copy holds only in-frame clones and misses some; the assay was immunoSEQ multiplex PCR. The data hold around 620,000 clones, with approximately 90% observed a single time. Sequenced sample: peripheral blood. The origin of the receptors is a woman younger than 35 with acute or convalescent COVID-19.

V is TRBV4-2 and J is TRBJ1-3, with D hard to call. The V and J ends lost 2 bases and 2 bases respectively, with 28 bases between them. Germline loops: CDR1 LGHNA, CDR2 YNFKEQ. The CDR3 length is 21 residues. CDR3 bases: TGTGCCAGCAGCCAACCCGCTATTCCATTCAGACGGAGAGGTGCTGGAAACACCATATATTTT. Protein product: CASSQPAIPFRRRGAGNTIYF.

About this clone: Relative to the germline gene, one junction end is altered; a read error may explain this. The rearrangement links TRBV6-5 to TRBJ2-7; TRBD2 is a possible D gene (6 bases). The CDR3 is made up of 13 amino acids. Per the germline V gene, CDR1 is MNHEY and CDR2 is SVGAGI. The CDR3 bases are TGTGCCAGCAGTTCGGGACTGCCCTACGAGCAGTGCTTC. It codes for CASSSGLPYEQCF.

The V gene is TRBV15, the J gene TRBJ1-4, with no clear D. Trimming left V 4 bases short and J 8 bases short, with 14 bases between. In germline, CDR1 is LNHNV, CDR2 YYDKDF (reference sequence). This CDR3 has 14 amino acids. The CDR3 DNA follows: TGTGCCACCAGCAACCGGGTTGGTGAAGAAAAACTGTTTTTT. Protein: CATSNRVGEEKLFF. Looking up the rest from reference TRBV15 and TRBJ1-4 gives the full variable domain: DAMVIQNPRYQVTQFGKPVTLSCSQTLNHNVMYWYQQKSSQAPKLLFHYYDKDFNNEADTPDNFQSRRPNTSFCFLDIRSPGLGDTAMYLCATSNRVGEEKLFFGSGTQLSVL.

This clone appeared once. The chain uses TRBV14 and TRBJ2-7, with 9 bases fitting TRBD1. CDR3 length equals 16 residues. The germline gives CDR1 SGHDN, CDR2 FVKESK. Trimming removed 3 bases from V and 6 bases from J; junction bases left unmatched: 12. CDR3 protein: CASSHNPPGQGSEQYF. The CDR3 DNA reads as TGTGCCAGCAGCCACAACCCCCCGGGACAGGGAAGCGAGCAGTACTTC.

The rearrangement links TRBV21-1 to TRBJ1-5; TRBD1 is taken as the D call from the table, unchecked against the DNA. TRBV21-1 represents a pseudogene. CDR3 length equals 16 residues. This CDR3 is CASSKGYGTVNQPQHF. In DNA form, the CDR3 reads TGTGCCAGCAGCAAAGGGTATGGGACAGTTAATCAGCCCCAGCATTTT.

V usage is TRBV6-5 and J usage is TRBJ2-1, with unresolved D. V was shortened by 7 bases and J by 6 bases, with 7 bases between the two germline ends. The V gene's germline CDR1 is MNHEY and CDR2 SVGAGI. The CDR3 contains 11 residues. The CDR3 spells CASTLFNEQFF. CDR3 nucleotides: TGTGCCAGCACCCTTTTCAATGAGCAGTTCTTC.

The CDR3 nucleotides read TGTGCCAGCAGCCAACCAACGGACAGGGGGCCCCATCTAGTCTACGAGCAGTACTTC. It yields the protein CASSQPTDRGPHLVYEQYF. The V and J genes are TRBV3-1 (or the pseudogene TRBV3-2) and TRBJ2-7, with 11 bases lining up with TRBD1. J lost 3 bases, V lost 2 bases, and 15 bases had no gene match. Germline V CDR1 and CDR2: LGHDT, YNNKEL (reference sequence). The CDR3 is 19 residues long.

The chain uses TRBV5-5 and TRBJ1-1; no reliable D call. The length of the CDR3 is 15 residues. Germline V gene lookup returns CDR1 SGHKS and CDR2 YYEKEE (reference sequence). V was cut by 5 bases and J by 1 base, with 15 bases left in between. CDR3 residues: CASRTAGLKNTEAFF. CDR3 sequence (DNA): TGTGCCAGCAGAACTGCCGGACTGAAGAACACTGAAGCTTTCTTT.

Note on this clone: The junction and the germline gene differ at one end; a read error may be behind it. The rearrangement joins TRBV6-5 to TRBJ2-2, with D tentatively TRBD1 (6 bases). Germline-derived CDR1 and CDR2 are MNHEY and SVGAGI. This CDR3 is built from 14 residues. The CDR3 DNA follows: TGTGCCAGCAGCAGCCACAGGGACACGGGGGAGCTGTTTTTT. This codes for CASSSHRDTGELFF.

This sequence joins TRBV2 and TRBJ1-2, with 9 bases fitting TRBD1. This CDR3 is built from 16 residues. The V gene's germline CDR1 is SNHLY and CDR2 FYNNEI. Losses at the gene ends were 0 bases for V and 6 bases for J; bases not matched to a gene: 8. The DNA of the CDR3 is TGTGCCAGCAGTGAAGCGAAATTCGGGACAGGGCATGGCTACACCTTC. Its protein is CASSEAKFGTGHGYTF.

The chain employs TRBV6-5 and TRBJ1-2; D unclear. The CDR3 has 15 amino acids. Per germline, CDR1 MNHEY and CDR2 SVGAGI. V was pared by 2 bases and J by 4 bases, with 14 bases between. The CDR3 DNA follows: TGTGCCAGCAGTTACAATACGATGTCAGTCTATGGCTACACCTTC. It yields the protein CASSYNTMSVYGYTF.

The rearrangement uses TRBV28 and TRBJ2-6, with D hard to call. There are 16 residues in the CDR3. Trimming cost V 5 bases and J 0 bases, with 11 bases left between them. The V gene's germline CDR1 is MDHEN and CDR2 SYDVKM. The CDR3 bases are TGTGCCAGCAGTCTCTTGAGTTTCTCTGGGGCCAACGTCCTGACTTTC. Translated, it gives CASSLLSFSGANVLTF.

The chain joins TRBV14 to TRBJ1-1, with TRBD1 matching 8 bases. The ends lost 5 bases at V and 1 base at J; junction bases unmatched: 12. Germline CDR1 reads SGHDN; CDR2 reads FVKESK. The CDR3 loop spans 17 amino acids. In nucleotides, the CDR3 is TGTGCCAGCAGCACCCTTGACAGGGGAGGGAGGAACACTGAAGCTTTCTTT. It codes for CASSTLDRGGRNTEAFF.

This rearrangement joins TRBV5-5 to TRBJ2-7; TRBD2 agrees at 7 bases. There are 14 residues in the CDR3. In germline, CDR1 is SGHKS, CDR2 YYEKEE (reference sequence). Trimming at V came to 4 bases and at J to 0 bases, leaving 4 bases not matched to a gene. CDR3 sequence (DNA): TGTGCCAGCAGCCCCGGGACTAACTCCTACGAGCAGTACTTC. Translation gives CASSPGTNSYEQYF.

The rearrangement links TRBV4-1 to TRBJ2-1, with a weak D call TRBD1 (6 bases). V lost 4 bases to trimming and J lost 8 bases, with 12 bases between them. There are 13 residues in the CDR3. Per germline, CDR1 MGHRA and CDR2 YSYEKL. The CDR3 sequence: CASSRDTGYEQFF. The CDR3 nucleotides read TGCGCCAGCAGCCGGGACACGGGGTATGAGCAGTTCTTC.

This CDR3 is CASSYLTLSTDTQYF. CDR3 DNA: TGTGCCAGCAGTTATTTAACTCTTAGCACAGATACGCAGTATTTT. This chain joins TRBV28 and TRBJ2-3; the D is unclear. V was pared by 4 bases and J by 0 bases, with 11 bases between. Looked up from germline, CDR1 is MDHEN and CDR2 is SYDVKM. The CDR3 contains 15 residues.